These 10 T cell receptor beta chains originate from one sample sequenced in a study of technical replicates of blood from four donors. The assay was immunoSEQ multiplex PCR, and TCRdb's table has in-frame clones only and misses some. The table lists some 99,000 clones, 95% of them singletons. Sequencing used T cells isolated from PBMCs. Every receptor here comes from a human donor in good health.

The gene calls are TRBV10-3 and TRBJ2-1; the match to TRBD2 covers 10 bases. This CDR3 has 16 residues. Germline assignment: CDR1 ENHRY and CDR2 SYGVKD. V shed 1 base and J 6 bases; nucleotides not matched to a gene: 6. CDR3 coding DNA: TGTGCCATCAGTGAGTACACTAGCGGGATCTTCAATGAGCAGTTCTTC. Amino acid sequence: CAISEYTSGIFNEQFF.

CDR3 nucleotides: TGCGCCAGCAGCCAAGACAGGGGGCGAACCGGGGAGCTGTTTTTT. Translated, it gives CASSQDRGRTGELFF. The V call is TRBV4-1, the J call TRBJ2-2, with 8 bases matching TRBD1. J was trimmed by 5 bases and V by 0 bases; bases with no gene match: 2. Germline-derived CDR1 and CDR2 are MGHRA and YSYEKL. This CDR3 has 15 residues.

The chain combines TRBV30 with TRBJ2-3, with 10 positions matching TRBD1. Germline CDR1 reads GTSNPN; CDR2 reads SVGIG (reference sequence). V trimming: 5 bases; J trimming: 1 base; junction bases outside the gene matches: 3. The CDR3 totals 14 residues. Here the CDR3 DNA reads TGTGCCTGGGATGGACAGGGGGGCACAGATACGCAGTATTTT. This gives the protein CAWDGQGGTDTQYF.

The chain is built from TRBV28 and TRBJ2-3; TRBD1 aligns across 9 bases. CDR1 MDHEN and CDR2 SYDVKM come from the germline V gene. The J segment lost 5 bases and the V segment lost 4 bases, leaving 4 bases of the junction unmatched. There are 14 residues in the CDR3. The CDR3 sequence is CASSSGQGGDTQYF. The CDR3, as DNA: TGTGCCAGCAGTTCGGGACAGGGAGGAGATACGCAGTATTTT.

The rearrangement links TRBV5-1 to TRBJ2-5; 7 bases are a match to TRBD2. J was trimmed by 3 bases and V by 0 bases; bases with no gene match: 5. The CDR3 is 15 residues long. Germline CDR1 reads SGHRS; CDR2 reads YFSETQ. The chain's CDR3 is CASSLAGAGEETQYF. For the CDR3, the DNA is TGCGCCAGCAGCTTGGCCGGGGCGGGAGAAGAGACCCAGTACTTC.

The chain joins TRBV6-1 to TRBJ1-3, with 8 bases identical to TRBD1. CDR1 and CDR2 from the germline V gene are MNHNS and SASEGT. This CDR3 is built from 14 residues. The ends lost 5 bases at V and 8 bases at J; junction bases unmatched: 8. The CDR3 loop is CASSNQGAGYTIYF. The CDR3 nucleotides are TGTGCCAGCAGTAATCAGGGGGCGGGTTACACCATATATTTT.

The gene calls are TRBV27 and TRBJ2-7; D ambiguous. Germline loops: CDR1 MNHEY, CDR2 SMNVEV (reference sequence). The CDR3 has 16 residues. Trimming removed 5 bases at V and 5 bases at J, with 22 bases between. In DNA form, the CDR3 reads TGTGCCAGCAGTCCGCAATCGGGTGACCTTTTTCACGAGCAGTACTTC. It encodes CASSPQSGDLFHEQYF.

The chain carries TRBV19 and TRBJ1-5; a weak D match, TRBD1 (5 bases). The V gene's germline CDR1 is LNHDA and CDR2 SQIVND (reference sequence). The V gene lost 9 bases and the J gene lost 2 bases, with 17 bases spanning the gap. This CDR3 has 15 amino acids. The CDR3 protein is CASKGEGKGNQPQHF. The CDR3, as DNA: TGTGCCAGCAAAGGGGAGGGAAAAGGCAATCAGCCCCAGCATTTT.

V and J are TRBV2 and TRBJ2-5; 7 positions match TRBD2. After removal of 8 bases from V and 5 bases from J, the junction contained 8 bases not matched to a gene. The CDR3 extends over 13 amino acids. The germline V gene has CDR1 SNHLY and CDR2 FYNNEI. The CDR3 loop reads CASFSGLRETQYF. In DNA, the CDR3 is TGTGCCAGCTTTAGCGGGTTACGGGAGACCCAGTACTTC.

The chain couples TRBV2 to TRBJ2-3; 9 nucleotides line up with TRBD1. V was clipped by 6 bases and J by 0 bases; unmatched bases: 4. CDR3 size: 15 residues. Germline CDR1 SNHLY, CDR2 FYNNEI. CDR3 protein: CASSKGQGSTDTQYF. The DNA of the CDR3 is TGTGCCAGCAGCAAGGGACAGGGTAGCACAGATACGCAGTATTTT.